The 3 T cell receptor beta chains listed next were all sequenced from one sample in a study of T-cell reconstitution after alpha-beta-depleted transplantation in children (dated by TCRdb to 2016 to 2017). Receptor amplification or capture employed PCR. TCRdb lists the instrument as Illumina HiSeq 2500. TCR libraries were prepared with molecular barcoding, using unique molecular identifiers to normalize TCRbeta repertoire quantification. TCRdb reanalyzed the raw reads on its own, using fastp at Q25 for trimming and MiXCR for clone calling, and kept in-frame beta chains. All rows with the same CDR3 protein become a single entry with the most common DNA and genes. In all, the sample holds approximately 350,000 distinct CDR3 sequences, and 9% to 12% of those were seen once. The ten largest account for 2% to 3% of the sample. This specimen consisted of PBMCs from the stem cell graft donor, obtained from the stem cell graft. All receptors derive from a human donor who donated a stem cell graft to a child with acute lymphoblastic leukemia.

Details on this clonotype: Compared with germline, one end of the junction differs, possibly owing to a read error. The V gene is TRBV6-2 or TRBV6-3, the J gene TRBJ2-1; 10 bases match TRBD2. Germline values: CDR1 MNHEY, CDR2 SVGEGT. This CDR3 contains 14 residues. CDR3 region: CASSYKKAGGSEVF. The CDR3 DNA sequence: TGTGCCAGCAGTTACAAAAAAGCGGGAGGGAGTGAGGTCTTC.

This clonotype was counted at least ten times. This chain links TRBV29-1 with TRBJ2-1; TRBD2 matches 8 bases. The CDR3 sequence is 13 residues long. Trimming took 2 bases from V and 4 from J; bases not matched to a gene: 1. Germline values: CDR1 SQVTM, CDR2 ANQGSEA. The DNA for the CDR3 is TGCAGCGTTGAACGGGGGGGGTACAATGAGCAGTTCTTC. This codes for CSVERGGYNEQFF.

This chain links TRBV2 with TRBJ2-5; D not certain. The CDR3 loop spans 15 amino acids. V lost 8 bases to trimming and J lost 0 bases, with 16 bases between them. From germline, CDR1 is SNHLY and CDR2 FYNNEI. The CDR3 sequence is CASLSPSDHQETQYF. The DNA for the CDR3 is TGTGCCAGCCTTTCCCCGTCAGACCACCAAGAGACCCAGTACTTC.